This T cell receptor beta chain was captured in a study of cytomegalovirus exposure and HLA in healthy donors. This clone was recorded a few times. Its antigen is as yet unknown. Regarding the study as a whole: Specificity of a few CMV-associated chains for CMV antigens was verified in vitro. Later work associated over 15,000 TCR beta sequences with HLA alleles at 0.05 false discovery rate. Upon later analysis, HLA-associated TCR beta chains proved more clonally expanded than other, equally common chains.

Per the germline V gene, CDR1 is MNHEY and CDR2 is SVGAGI. The trim removed 5 bases at V and 2 bases at J, leaving 5 bases unmatched. This CDR3 has 15 residues. 60 Vbeta and 13 Jbeta primers were used in PCR. Using immunoSEQ multiplex PCR, the repertoire was profiled, and TCRdb retains in-frame clones only, with some absent. The sample shows some 71,000 clones, less than 75% of them seen only once. The chain carries TRBV6-5 and TRBJ1-5; 8 bases map to TRBD1. The sequencing input was PBMCs. The TCR sequence derives from a man aged 40-50 years in good health and CMV-seropositive. The CDR3, as DNA: TGTGCCAGCAGTAAACAGGGGGGCCGCAATCAGCCCCAGCATTTT. The encoded protein is CASSKQGGRNQPQHF.